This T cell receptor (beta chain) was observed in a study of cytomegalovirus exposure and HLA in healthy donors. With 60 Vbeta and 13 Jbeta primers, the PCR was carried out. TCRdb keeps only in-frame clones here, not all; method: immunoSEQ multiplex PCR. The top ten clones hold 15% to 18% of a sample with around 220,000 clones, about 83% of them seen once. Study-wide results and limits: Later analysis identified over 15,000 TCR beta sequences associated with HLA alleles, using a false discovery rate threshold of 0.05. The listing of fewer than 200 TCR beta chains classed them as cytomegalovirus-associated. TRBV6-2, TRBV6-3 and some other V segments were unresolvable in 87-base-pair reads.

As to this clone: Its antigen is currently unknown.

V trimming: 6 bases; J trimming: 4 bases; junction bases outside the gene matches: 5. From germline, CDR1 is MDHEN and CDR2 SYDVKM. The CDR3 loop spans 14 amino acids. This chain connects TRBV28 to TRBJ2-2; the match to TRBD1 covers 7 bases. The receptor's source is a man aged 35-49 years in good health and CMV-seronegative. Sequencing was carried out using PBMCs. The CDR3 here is CASSLTGVTGELFF. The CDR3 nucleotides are TGTGCCAGCAGCCTTACAGGGGTCACCGGGGAGCTGTTTTTT.